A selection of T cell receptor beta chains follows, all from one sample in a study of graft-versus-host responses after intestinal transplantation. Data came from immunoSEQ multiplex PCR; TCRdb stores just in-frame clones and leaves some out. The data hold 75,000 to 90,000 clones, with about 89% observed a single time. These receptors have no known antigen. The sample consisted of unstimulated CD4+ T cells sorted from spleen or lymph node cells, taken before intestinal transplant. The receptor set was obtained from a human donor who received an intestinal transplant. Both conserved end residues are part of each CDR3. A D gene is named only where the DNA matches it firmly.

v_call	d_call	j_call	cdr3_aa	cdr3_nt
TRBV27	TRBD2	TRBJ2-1	CASSLGTSGRWGHNEQFF	TGTGCCAGCAGCCTAGGGACTAGCGGGCGGTGGGGTCACAATGAGCAGTTCTTC
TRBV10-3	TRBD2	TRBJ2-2	CAISGLAGGTGELFF	TGTGCCATCAGTGGACTAGCGGGGGGCACCGGGGAGCTGTTTTTT
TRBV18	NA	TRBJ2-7	CASSQLPGYEQYF	TGTGCCAGCTCCCAACTACCGGGTTACGAGCAGTACTTC
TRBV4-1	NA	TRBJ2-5	CASSQEGRGGETQYF	TGCGCCAGCAGCCAAGAGGGCAGAGGGGGAGAGACCCAGTACTTC
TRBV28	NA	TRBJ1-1	CASSRRGGNTEAFF	TGTGCCAGCAGCCGCAGAGGGGGGAACACTGAAGCTTTCTTT
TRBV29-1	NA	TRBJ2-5	CSVGSFLRVKETQYF	TGCAGCGTTGGTAGCTTTCTGCGGGTCAAAGAGACCCAGTACTTC
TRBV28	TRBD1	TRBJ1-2	CATLFQGVSGYTF	TGTGCCACCCTGTTTCAGGGGGTAAGTGGCTACACCTTC
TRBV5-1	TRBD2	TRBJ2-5	CASSLGQLADQETQYF	TGCGCCAGCAGCTTGGGCCAGCTAGCGGACCAAGAGACCCAGTACTTC
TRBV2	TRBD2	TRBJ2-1	CASSVGGSGRRGEQFF	TGTGCCAGCAGTGTAGGCGGAAGCGGGAGACGAGGTGAGCAGTTCTTC
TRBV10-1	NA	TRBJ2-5	CASSENRGRGETQYF	TGCGCCAGCAGTGAGAATCGAGGCCGTGGAGAGACCCAGTACTTC